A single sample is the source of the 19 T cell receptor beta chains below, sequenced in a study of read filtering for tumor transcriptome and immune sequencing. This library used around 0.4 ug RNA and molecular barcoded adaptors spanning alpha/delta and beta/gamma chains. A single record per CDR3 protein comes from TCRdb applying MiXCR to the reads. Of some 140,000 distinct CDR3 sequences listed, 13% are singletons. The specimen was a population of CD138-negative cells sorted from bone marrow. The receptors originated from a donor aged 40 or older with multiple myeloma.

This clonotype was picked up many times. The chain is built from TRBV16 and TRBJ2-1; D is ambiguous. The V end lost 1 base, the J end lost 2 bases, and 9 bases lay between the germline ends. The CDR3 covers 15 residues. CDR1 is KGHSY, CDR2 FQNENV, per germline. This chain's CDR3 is CASSQWAGTYNEQFF. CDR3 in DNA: TGTGCCAGCAGCCAATGGGCAGGCACCTACAATGAGCAGTTCTTC.

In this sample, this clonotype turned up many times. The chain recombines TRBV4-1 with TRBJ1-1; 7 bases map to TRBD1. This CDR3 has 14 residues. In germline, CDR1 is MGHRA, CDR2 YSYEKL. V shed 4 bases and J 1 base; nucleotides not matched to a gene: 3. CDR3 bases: TGCGCCAGCAGCCTACAGGGGCCGAACACTGAAGCTTTCTTT. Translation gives CASSLQGPNTEAFF.

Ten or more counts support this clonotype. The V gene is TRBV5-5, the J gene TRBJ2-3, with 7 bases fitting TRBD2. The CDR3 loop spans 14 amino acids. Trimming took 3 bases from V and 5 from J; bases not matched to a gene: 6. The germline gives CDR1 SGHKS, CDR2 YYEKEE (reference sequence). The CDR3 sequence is CASSWSASGDTQYF. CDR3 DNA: TGTGCCAGCAGCTGGTCGGCTAGCGGAGATACGCAGTATTTT.

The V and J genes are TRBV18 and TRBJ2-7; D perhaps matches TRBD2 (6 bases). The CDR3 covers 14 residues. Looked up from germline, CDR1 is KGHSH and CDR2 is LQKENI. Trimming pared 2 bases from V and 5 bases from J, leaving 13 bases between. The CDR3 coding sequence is TGTGCCAGCTCACCAGGGGGATGGGGGGACGAGCAGTACTTC. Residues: CASSPGGWGDEQYF.

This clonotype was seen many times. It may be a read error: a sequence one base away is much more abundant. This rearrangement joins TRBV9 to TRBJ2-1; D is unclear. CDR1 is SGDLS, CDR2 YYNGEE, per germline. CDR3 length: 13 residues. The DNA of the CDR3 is TGTGCCAGCAGCGTAGCAACCTACAATGGGCAGTTCTTC. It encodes CASSVATYNGQFF.

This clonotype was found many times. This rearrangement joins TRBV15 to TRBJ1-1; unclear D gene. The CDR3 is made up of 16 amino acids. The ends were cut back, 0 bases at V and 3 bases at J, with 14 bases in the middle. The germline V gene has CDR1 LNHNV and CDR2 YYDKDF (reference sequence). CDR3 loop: CATSRDRALADTEAFF. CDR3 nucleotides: TGTGCCACCAGCAGAGATCGGGCCTTGGCGGACACTGAAGCTTTCTTT.

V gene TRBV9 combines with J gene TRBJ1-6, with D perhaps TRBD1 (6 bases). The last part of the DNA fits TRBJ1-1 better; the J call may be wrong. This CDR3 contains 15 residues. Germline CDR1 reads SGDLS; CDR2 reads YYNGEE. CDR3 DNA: TGTGCCAGCAGCGGACCGGGACATGGGACCACTGAAGCTTTCTTT. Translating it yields CASSGPGHGTTEAFF.

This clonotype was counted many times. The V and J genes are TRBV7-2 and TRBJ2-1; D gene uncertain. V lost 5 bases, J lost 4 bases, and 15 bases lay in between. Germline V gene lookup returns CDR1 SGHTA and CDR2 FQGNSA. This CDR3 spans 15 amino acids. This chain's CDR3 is CASSPENQAYNEQFF. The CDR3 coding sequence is TGTGCCAGCAGCCCTGAAAACCAGGCATACAATGAGCAGTTCTTC.

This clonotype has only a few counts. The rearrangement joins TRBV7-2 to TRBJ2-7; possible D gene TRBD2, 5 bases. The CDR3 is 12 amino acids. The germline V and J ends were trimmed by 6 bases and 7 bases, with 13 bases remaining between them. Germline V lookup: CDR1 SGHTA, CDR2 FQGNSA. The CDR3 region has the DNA TGTGCCAGCAGGAGGCCCGGCGGGGAGCAGTACTTC. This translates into CASRRPGGEQYF.

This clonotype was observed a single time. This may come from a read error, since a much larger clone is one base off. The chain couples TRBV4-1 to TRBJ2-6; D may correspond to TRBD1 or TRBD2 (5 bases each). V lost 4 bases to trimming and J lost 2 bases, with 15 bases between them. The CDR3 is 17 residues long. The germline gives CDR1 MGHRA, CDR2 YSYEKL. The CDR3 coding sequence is TGCGCCAGCAGCCCGCTTCAGGGAGAGACTGGGGCCAACGTCCTGACTTTC. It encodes CASSPLQGETGANVLTF.

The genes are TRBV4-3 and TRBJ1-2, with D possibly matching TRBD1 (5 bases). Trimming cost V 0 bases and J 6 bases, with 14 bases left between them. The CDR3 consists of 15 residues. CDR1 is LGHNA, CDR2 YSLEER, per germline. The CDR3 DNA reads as TGCGCCAGCAGCCAAGATCGGGGGGAGGGGAATGGCTACACCTTC. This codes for CASSQDRGEGNGYTF.

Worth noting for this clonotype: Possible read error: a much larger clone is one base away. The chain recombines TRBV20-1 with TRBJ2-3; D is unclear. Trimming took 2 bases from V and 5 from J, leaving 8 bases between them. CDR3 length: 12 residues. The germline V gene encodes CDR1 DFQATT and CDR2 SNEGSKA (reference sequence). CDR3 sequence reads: CSARSPEDTQYF. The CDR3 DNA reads TGCAGTGCTAGAAGCCCCGAAGATACGCAGTATTTT.

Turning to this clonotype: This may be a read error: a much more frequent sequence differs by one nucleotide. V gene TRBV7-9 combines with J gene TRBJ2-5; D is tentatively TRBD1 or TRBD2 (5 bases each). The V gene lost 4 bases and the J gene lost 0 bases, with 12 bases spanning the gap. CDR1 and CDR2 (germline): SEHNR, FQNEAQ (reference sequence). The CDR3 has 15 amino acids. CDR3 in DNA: TGTGCCAGCAGCTACGATGGGGGATACCAAGAGACCCAGTACTTC. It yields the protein CASSYDGGYQETQYF.

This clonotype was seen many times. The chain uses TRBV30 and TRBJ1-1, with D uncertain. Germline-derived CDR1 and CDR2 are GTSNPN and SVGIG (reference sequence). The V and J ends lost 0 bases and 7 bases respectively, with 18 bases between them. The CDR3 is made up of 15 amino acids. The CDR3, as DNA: TGTGCCTGGAGTGTATTTGCTCGTGGGAGACGTGAAGCTTTCTTT. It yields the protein CAWSVFARGRREAFF.

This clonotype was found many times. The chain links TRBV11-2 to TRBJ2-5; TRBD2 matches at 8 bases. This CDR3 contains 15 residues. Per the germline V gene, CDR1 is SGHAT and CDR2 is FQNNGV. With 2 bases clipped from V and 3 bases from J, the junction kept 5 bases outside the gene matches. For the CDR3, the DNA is TGTGCCAGCAGCTTATACCGGGAGGGGGAAGAGACCCAGTACTTC. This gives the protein CASSLYREGEETQYF.

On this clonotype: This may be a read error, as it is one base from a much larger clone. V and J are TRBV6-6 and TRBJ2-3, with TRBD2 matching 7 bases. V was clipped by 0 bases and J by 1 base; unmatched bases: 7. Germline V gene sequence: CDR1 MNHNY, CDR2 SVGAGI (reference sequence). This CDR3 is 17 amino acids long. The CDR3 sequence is CASSYSPAGRGTDTQYF. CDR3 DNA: TGTGCCAGCAGTTACTCCCCGGCTGGGAGGGGCACAGATACGCAGTATTTT.

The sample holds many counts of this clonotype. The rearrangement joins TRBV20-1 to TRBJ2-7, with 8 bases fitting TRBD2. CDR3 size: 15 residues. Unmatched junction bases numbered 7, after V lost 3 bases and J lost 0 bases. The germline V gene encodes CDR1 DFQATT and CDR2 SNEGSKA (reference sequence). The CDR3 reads CSASLTSASSYEQYF. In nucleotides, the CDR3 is TGCAGTGCTAGCCTGACTAGCGCGAGCTCCTACGAGCAGTACTTC.

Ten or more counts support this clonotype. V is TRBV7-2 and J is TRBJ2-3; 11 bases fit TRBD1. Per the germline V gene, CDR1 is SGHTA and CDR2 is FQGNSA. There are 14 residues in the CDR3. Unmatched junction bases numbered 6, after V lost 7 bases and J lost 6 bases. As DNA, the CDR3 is TGTGCCAGCAAGCCGGGACAGGGGGAGGATACGCAGTATTTT. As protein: CASKPGQGEDTQYF.

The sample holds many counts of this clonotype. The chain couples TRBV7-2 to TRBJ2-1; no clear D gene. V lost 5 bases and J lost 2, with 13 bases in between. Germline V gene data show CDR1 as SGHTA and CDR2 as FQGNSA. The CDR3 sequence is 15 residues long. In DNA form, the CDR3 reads TGTGCCAGCAGCCGCCGGACGGTGGCCTACAATGAGCAGTTCTTC. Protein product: CASSRRTVAYNEQFF.